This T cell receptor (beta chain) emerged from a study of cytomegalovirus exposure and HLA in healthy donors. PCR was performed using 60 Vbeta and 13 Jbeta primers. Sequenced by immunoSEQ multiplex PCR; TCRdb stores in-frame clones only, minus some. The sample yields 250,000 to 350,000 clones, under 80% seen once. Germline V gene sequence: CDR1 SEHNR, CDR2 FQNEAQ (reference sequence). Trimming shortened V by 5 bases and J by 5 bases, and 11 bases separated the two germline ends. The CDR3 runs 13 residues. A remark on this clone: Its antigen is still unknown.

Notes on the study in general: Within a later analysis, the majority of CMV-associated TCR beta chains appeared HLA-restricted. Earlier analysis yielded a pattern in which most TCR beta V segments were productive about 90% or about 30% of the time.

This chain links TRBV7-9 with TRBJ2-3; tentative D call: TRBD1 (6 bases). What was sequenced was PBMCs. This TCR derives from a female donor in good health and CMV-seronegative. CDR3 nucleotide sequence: TGTGCCAGCAGCCCGCCAGGGGAAGATACGCAGTATTTT. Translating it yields CASSPPGEDTQYF.